The clone carrying this T cell receptor (beta chain) was counted ten times or more. The antigen is undetermined. The CDR3 consists of 11 residues. Trimming removed 3 bases at V and 4 bases at J, with 6 bases between. Germline V gene data show CDR1 as DFQATT and CDR2 as SNEGSKA (reference sequence). The record originates from a study of CD8 T cells in ankylosing spondylitis. Study results and caveats: Several highly homologous variants formed a TCR beta motif that appeared characteristic of ankylosing spondylitis blood.

A single record per CDR3 protein comes from TCRdb applying MiXCR to the 5' RACE reads. The sample lists 700,000 to 1,000,000 distinct CDR3 sequences, 12% occurring once. Sequenced: blood, either unsorted or a sorted T cell fraction (not recorded which). The V gene is TRBV20-1, the J gene TRBJ2-5; D unclear. The sequence came from a male donor with ankylosing spondylitis. The CDR3 bases are TGCAGTGCTAGTAATCGAGAGACCCAGTACTTC. Translating it yields CSASNRETQYF.